This T cell receptor (beta chain) was retrieved from a study of T cell responses to AZD1222 COVID-19 vaccine. Germline CDR1 and CDR2: SGDLS and YYNGEE. V dropped 4 bases and J dropped 5; count of bases not matched to a gene: 11. This CDR3 spans 16 amino acids. Measured with immunoSEQ multiplex PCR; TCRdb has only the in-frame clones, and not every one. The sample lists over 100,000 clones, 90% occurring once. This clone was recorded once. The chain recombines TRBV9 with TRBJ2-1, with TRBD2 identical over 8 bases. The source was peripheral blood, collected on day 0 of AZD1222 vaccination. This receptor was obtained from an adult in good health. CDR3 residues: CASSPNWGGGHNEQFF. In DNA, the CDR3 is TGTGCCAGCAGCCCGAATTGGGGCGGGGGGCACAATGAGCAGTTCTTC.